This entry features one T cell receptor beta chain sequence. The sample is drawn from a study of technical replicates of blood from several donors. Measured with immunoSEQ multiplex PCR; TCRdb has only the in-frame clones, and not every one. This table holds about 93,000 clones, approximately 95% found once. The origin of this receptor is a human donor in good health. Sequenced sample: T cells isolated from PBMCs.

CDR3 nucleotides: TGTGCCAGCAGCAGGACGGGGGGGCCTGCAGATACGCAGTATTTT. Translation: CASSRTGGPADTQYF. This chain connects TRBV5-6 to TRBJ2-3; 8 nucleotides agree with TRBD2. The CDR3 totals 15 residues. Germline lookup yields CDR1 SGHDT and CDR2 YYEEEE. Trimming removed 4 bases from V and 4 bases from J; junction bases left unmatched: 8.